The 19 T cell receptor beta chains reported below all come from one sample, sequenced in a study of T cells in Graves' hyperthyroidism and ophthalmopathy. RNA transcripts yielded amplified TCR beta CDR3 regions. Researchers ran a first-round RT-PCR on the TCR CDR3 using the HTBI primer set. TCRdb processed the multiplex PCR reads anew with MiXCR; each CDR3 protein has one entry. The sample has fewer than 450,000 distinct CDR3 sequences; roughly 20% are singletons. Sequencing was done on a sample of blood. The receptors here all came from a man in his late teens or twenties with Graves' ophthalmopathy.

This clonotype appeared many times. V and J are TRBV6-1 and TRBJ1-1; TRBD1 matches 7 bases. The CDR3 extends over 12 amino acids. The germline CDR1 and CDR2 sequences are MNHNS and SASEGT. Trimming took 5 bases from V and 10 from J; bases not matched to a gene: 7. The CDR3 is CASSNGQVAAFF. The CDR3 DNA reads TGTGCCAGCAGTAACGGACAGGTGGCAGCTTTCTTT.

This clonotype was seen ten or more times. CDR3 loop: CASVNRGGAYEQYF. DNA for the CDR3: TGTGCCAGCGTAAATCGGGGGGGGGCCTACGAGCAGTACTTC. The chain recombines TRBV2 with TRBJ2-7; 8 nucleotides align to TRBD2. In germline, CDR1 is SNHLY, CDR2 FYNNEI. CDR3 length equals 14 residues. The junction had 8 bases not matched to a gene; V was cut back by 8 bases and J by 2 bases.

In its sample, this clonotype was seen many times. This sequence joins TRBV3-1 and TRBJ1-1, with D uncertain. The CDR3 covers 13 residues. The V and J ends lost 2 bases and 0 bases respectively, with 4 bases between them. Germline CDR1 reads LGHDT; CDR2 reads YNNKEL (reference sequence). CDR3 sequence (DNA): TGTGCCAGCAGCCAACAGGTGAACACTGAAGCTTTCTTT. It yields the protein CASSQQVNTEAFF.

About this clonotype itself: A much larger clone lies a single base off, so this may be a read error. This chain links TRBV20-1 with TRBJ1-2, with D possibly TRBD1 on 5 matching bases. The germline gives CDR1 DFQATT, CDR2 SNEGSKA (reference sequence). CDR3 size: 12 residues. Trimming shortened V by 5 bases and J by 7 bases, and 14 bases separated the two germline ends. For the CDR3, the DNA is TGCAGTGCTGATCCAGGGTTGGGTGGCTACACCTTC. This sequence encodes CSADPGLGGYTF.

This clonotype was seen repeatedly, ten times or more. The chain is built from TRBV7-9 and TRBJ2-7; 11 positions agree with TRBD1. The CDR3 loop spans 18 amino acids. V was clipped by 5 bases and J by 4 bases; unmatched bases: 16. In germline, CDR1 is SEHNR, CDR2 FQNEAQ (reference sequence). Here the CDR3 reads CASSPQIRGTGGFYEQYF. In DNA, the CDR3 is TGTGCCAGCAGCCCCCAAATACGGGGGACAGGGGGATTTTACGAGCAGTACTTC.

Many counts were recorded for this clonotype. The rearrangement uses TRBV11-2 and TRBJ2-1; 14 nucleotides align to TRBD2. Trimming at V came to 7 bases and at J to 4 bases, leaving 9 bases not matched to a gene. The length of the CDR3 is 17 residues. CDR1 is SGHAT and CDR2 is FQNNGV in the germline V gene. In DNA form, the CDR3 reads TGTGCCAGCAACGGGGCGACTAGCGGGGGGGAGTACAATGAGCAGTTCTTC. Translated: CASNGATSGGEYNEQFF.

This clonotype was picked up one time. J is TRBJ1-5 and V is TRBV4-2; TRBD1 aligns across 8 bases. CDR3 length: 19 amino acids. The germline CDR1 and CDR2 sequences are LGHNA and YNFKEQ. V shed 1 base and J 0 bases; nucleotides not matched to a gene: 11. The CDR3 DNA follows: TGTGCCAGCAGCCAAGCTTTCGAGACAGGGGATTATAGCAATCAGCCCCAGCATTTT. Protein product: CASSQAFETGDYSNQPQHF.

For the CDR3, the DNA is TGTGCCGGGCATCGCCCGGGGGAGACCCAGTACTTC. Translation gives CAGHRPGETQYF. The chain recombines TRBV11-2 with TRBJ2-5; weak D call: TRBD2 (5 bases). The V and J ends lost 11 bases and 5 bases respectively, with 15 bases between them. Per germline, CDR1 SGHAT and CDR2 FQNNGV. The CDR3 is made up of 12 amino acids.

This clonotype occurred many times. J is TRBJ1-5 and V is TRBV7-9; a weak D match, TRBD1 (5 bases). There are 14 residues in the CDR3. Germline assignment: CDR1 SEHNR and CDR2 FQNEAQ (reference sequence). V was clipped by 3 bases and J by 7 bases, with 13 bases between them. The CDR3 reads CASSLGGVGQPQHF. The CDR3 DNA follows: TGTGCCAGCAGCTTGGGGGGGGTCGGGCAGCCCCAGCATTTT.

The table lists this clonotype with many counts. The chain combines TRBV9 with TRBJ1-1; tentative D call: TRBD1 (6 bases). V lost 3 bases and J lost 1, with 10 bases in between. CDR3 length equals 14 residues. Germline V gives CDR1 SGDLS, CDR2 YYNGEE. CDR3 loop: CASSEGTPNTEAFF. Here the CDR3 DNA reads TGTGCCAGCAGCGAGGGGACACCGAACACTGAAGCTTTCTTT.

This clonotype was seen a few times. J is TRBJ2-7 and V is TRBV19, with TRBD1 matching 7 bases. CDR3 length: 16 residues. From germline, CDR1 is LNHDA and CDR2 SQIVND (reference sequence). J gave up 7 bases and V 3 bases, and 15 bases lay outside the gene matches. The CDR3 sequence: CASSIVDRAPSMEQYF. The DNA of the CDR3 is TGTGCCAGTAGTATCGTCGACAGGGCCCCTTCTATGGAGCAGTACTTC.

Only a few counts were recorded for this clonotype. This rearrangement joins TRBV3-1 to TRBJ2-1; TRBD2 matches at 9 bases. V shed 4 bases, J shed 6 bases, and the junction held 7 bases outside the gene matches. Germline CDR1 LGHDT, CDR2 YNNKEL (reference sequence). The CDR3 is 15 residues long. CDR3 amino acids: CASSPLAGALNEQFF. The CDR3, as DNA: TGTGCCAGCAGCCCTTTAGCGGGGGCCCTCAATGAGCAGTTCTTC.

This clonotype was recorded many times. The CDR3 loop is CASSAVSGGGYEQYF. DNA of the CDR3: TGTGCCAGCAGCGCAGTTAGCGGGGGGGGCTACGAGCAGTACTTC. The chain is built from TRBV5-5 and TRBJ2-7; 11 nucleotides align to TRBD2. CDR3 length: 15 residues. Germline CDR1 is SGHKS and CDR2 is YYEKEE (reference sequence). Losses at the gene ends were 4 bases for V and 3 bases for J; bases not matched to a gene: 6.

This clonotype came up many times. The CDR3 coding sequence is TGTGCCACCACTACAGGGCCCCCGAGCTCTGGAAACACCATATATTTT. Translation: CATTTGPPSSGNTIYF. This rearrangement joins TRBV2 to TRBJ1-3; D might be TRBD1 (6 bases). CDR3 size: 16 residues. Germline V gene sequence: CDR1 SNHLY, CDR2 FYNNEI. V was cut by 10 bases and J by 0 bases, with 19 bases left in between.

In nucleotides, the CDR3 is TGTGCCAGCAGCTTATGGTCCCAGCCCCAGCATTTT. Protein product: CASSLWSQPQHF. The chain couples TRBV7-9 to TRBJ1-5; D ambiguous. This CDR3 is 12 amino acids long. Trimming left V 2 bases short and J 7 bases short, with 6 bases between. Germline V gives CDR1 SEHNR, CDR2 FQNEAQ (reference sequence).

Turning to this clonotype: Given a much more abundant clone one base away, this may be a read error. The J gene is TRBJ1-2, the V gene TRBV12-3 or TRBV12-4; no reliable D call. This CDR3 region has 14 residues. The CDR3: CVSSRPGQIYGYTF. Written as DNA, the CDR3 is TGTGTCAGCAGCCGCCCCGGGCAGATCTATGGCTACACCTTC.

The sample holds a few counts of this clonotype. The chain has TRBV24-1 and TRBJ1-1; 9 bases agree with TRBD1. CDR3 length: 16 amino acids. Trimming at V came to 4 bases and at J to 3 bases, leaving 8 bases not matched to a gene. From germline, CDR1 is KGHDR and CDR2 SFDVKD. CDR3 in DNA: TGTGCCACCAGTGAGGACCACGGGACAGGGTACACTGAAGCTTTCTTT. Its protein is CATSEDHGTGYTEAFF.

This clonotype has a handful of counts. V is TRBV27 and J is TRBJ2-3; D unresolved. V was cut by 7 bases and J by 0 bases, with 17 bases left in between. In germline, CDR1 is MNHEY, CDR2 SMNVEV (reference sequence). The CDR3 consists of 16 residues. CDR3 bases: TGTGCCAGCACCTTACTGGACCCCGACAGCACAGATACGCAGTATTTT. Its translation is CASTLLDPDSTDTQYF.

This clonotype showed up just once. The chain links TRBV6-2 or TRBV6-3 to TRBJ2-2; TRBD2 might be the D (6 bases). Germline CDR1 is MNHEY and CDR2 is SVGEGT. The CDR3 sequence is 16 residues long. V lost 7 bases, J lost 2 bases, and 17 bases lay in between. CDR3 bases: TGTGCCAGCACCCCTTATGCGGGAACAAACACCGGGGAGCTGTTTTTT. It translates to CASTPYAGTNTGELFF.